This is a list of T cell receptor beta chains from one sample in a study of CD4 T cells in relation to SARS-CoV-2 and coronaviruses. Libraries were prepared by immunoSEQ multiplex PCR; TCRdb keeps only in-frame clonotypes and omits some of them. The sample shows about 60,000 clones, around 92% of them seen only once. The sample taken for sequencing was naive CD4+ T cells from PBMCs. These receptors were taken from an adult with COVID-19. Both conserved end residues are part of each CDR3. D genes are given only for firm matches. Clone size is shown for a subset of rows, as once, few, many or a class of expanded clone.

CASSTPLGGGGPYNEQFF	TGTGCCAGCAGTACCCCTCTGGGGGGTGGCGGCCCTTACAATGAGCAGTTCTTC	-	-	18	TRBV28	TRBJ2-1
CASTSVLAGGGTGELFF	TGTGCCAGCACTTCAGTACTAGCGGGAGGGGGTACCGGGGAGCTGTTTTTT	TRBD2	-	17	TRBV28	TRBJ2-2
CASSPPQIETQYF	TGTGCCAGCTCACCGCCTCAGATAGAGACCCAGTACTTC	-	-	13	TRBV18	TRBJ2-5
CASTSSAPRGYTF	TGTGCCAGCACCTCGTCCGCCCCGCGTGGCTACACCTTC	-	-	13	TRBV28	TRBJ1-2
CASSWSRGETQYF	TGTGCCAGCAGTTGGTCCAGGGGGGAGACCCAGTACTTC	TRBD1	-	13	TRBV27	TRBJ2-5
CASGILGQETQYF	TGTGCCAGCGGAATCCTCGGACAAGAGACCCAGTACTTC	-	-	13	TRBV7-3	TRBJ2-5
CASSQSSGSVNYGYTF	TGCGCCAGCAGCCAATCGTCGGGGTCAGTAAACTATGGCTACACCTTC	-	-	16	TRBV4-1	TRBJ1-2
CASSPLAGNTGELFF	TGTGCCAGTAGCCCACTAGCGGGGAACACCGGGGAGCTGTTTTTT	TRBD2	-	15	TRBV3-1/TRBV3-2	TRBJ2-2
CASSLSDSSGNTIYF	TGTGCCAGCAGCTTGTCCGACAGCTCTGGAAACACCATATATTTT	-	-	15	TRBV5-5	TRBJ1-3
CASSPGLLKRDYGYTF	TGTGCCAGTAGTCCTGGACTCCTCAAGAGGGACTATGGCTACACCTTC	-	-	16	TRBV19	TRBJ1-2
CASRRGRAERYNEQFF	TGTGCCAGCAGGCGCGGGAGGGCCGAACGTTACAATGAGCAGTTCTTC	TRBD2	-	16	TRBV28	TRBJ2-1
CASSFPNTGELFF	TGTGCCAGCAGCTTTCCAAACACCGGGGAGCTGTTTTTT	-	-	13	TRBV13	TRBJ2-2
CASSGRGVEQYF	TGCGCCAGCAGTGGGAGGGGAGTCGAGCAGTACTTC	-	-	12	TRBV10-1	TRBJ2-7
CASSQRSRGGELFF	TGTGCCAGCAGCCAAAGAAGTAGGGGCGGGGAGCTGTTTTTT	-	-	14	TRBV3-1/TRBV3-2	TRBJ2-2
CASSGTGVQETQYF	TGTGCCAGCAGCGGGACAGGGGTACAAGAGACCCAGTACTTC	TRBD1	-	14	TRBV5-6	TRBJ2-5
CASSLEDRGYNEQFF	TGTGCCAGTAGTCTAGAGGACAGGGGTTACAATGAGCAGTTCTTC	TRBD1	once	15	TRBV19	TRBJ2-1
CASSRQEETQYF	TGTGCCAGCTCAAGACAGGAAGAGACCCAGTACTTC	-	-	12	TRBV18	TRBJ2-5
CASSITGLSNQPQHF	TGTGCCAGTAGTATTACGGGTCTGAGCAATCAGCCCCAGCATTTT	-	-	15	TRBV19	TRBJ1-5
CASSLMGSGNTDTQYF	TGTGCCAGCAGCTTAATGGGTAGCGGGAACACAGATACGCAGTATTTT	TRBD2	-	16	TRBV7-3	TRBJ2-3
CASSMDRVYEQFF	TGTGCCAGCAGCATGGACAGGGTTTATGAGCAGTTCTTC	TRBD1	once	13	TRBV5-6	TRBJ2-1
CAWSVQSGATYEQYF	TGTGCCTGGAGTGTACAGAGCGGGGCGACCTACGAGCAGTACTTC	TRBD2	-	15	TRBV30	TRBJ2-7
CASSFSTANTEAFF	TGTGCCAGCAGCTTTTCGACTGCGAACACTGAAGCTTTCTTT	-	once	14	TRBV7-3	TRBJ1-1
CAWSARAEQYF	TGTGCCTGGAGTGCCCGAGCAGAGCAGTACTTC	-	-	11	TRBV30	TRBJ2-7
CASSKQGRNTEAFF	TGTGCCAGCAGCAAACAGGGGAGGAACACTGAAGCTTTCTTT	TRBD1	-	14	TRBV2	TRBJ1-1
CASSVRQGNYGYTF	TGTGCCAGCAGCGTAAGACAGGGTAACTATGGCTACACCTTC	TRBD1	once	14	TRBV11-2	TRBJ1-2
CASISSRDSYEQYF	TGTGCCAGCATTTCAAGTCGGGACTCCTACGAGCAGTACTTC	-	-	14	TRBV6-5	TRBJ2-7
CASSSPGTSAYEQYF	TGTGCCAGCAGCTCTCCCGGGACTAGCGCCTACGAGCAGTACTTC	TRBD2	-	15	TRBV13	TRBJ2-7
CASSHYPRLRTDEQFF	TGCGCCAGCAGCCACTACCCCCGGCTTCGTACGGATGAGCAGTTCTTC	-	-	16	TRBV4-1	TRBJ2-1